The 18 T cell receptor beta chains below were found in one sample sequenced in a study of molecular identifiers for immune sequencing clone quantification. TCRdb itself ran the PCR reads through MiXCR, one entry per CDR3 protein. This table has hundreds of thousands of distinct CDR3 sequences, roughly 24% appearing once. Material for sequencing was naive CD8+ T cells from blood, with Jurkat cell RNA spiked in. The subset is: FACS-sorted CD8+CD4-CCR7+CD45RA+ naive T cells. All receptors derive from a human donor in good health. Some libraries in this study had Jurkat cell RNA spiked in.

In the case of this clonotype: The germline gene is not matched at one end of the junction; a read error may be the cause. This chain joins TRBV4-1 and TRBJ2-1; 10 bases fit TRBD1. This CDR3 region has 14 residues. Germline CDR1 and CDR2: MGHRA and YSYEKL. The CDR3 spells CAGSQRTGGAEQFF. The CDR3 DNA reads TGCGCCGGCAGCCAAAGGACAGGGGGGGCTGAGCAGTTCTTC.

Notes on this clonotype: Given a much more abundant clone one base away, this may be a read error. This sequence joins TRBV4-3 and TRBJ1-1; D remains ambiguous. The CDR3 totals 15 residues. Germline assignment: CDR1 LGHNA and CDR2 YSLEER. CDR3 bases: TGCGCCAGCGGCCAAGATATAGTCGGTTCCAGGGAAGCTTTCTTT. This codes for CASGQDIVGSREAFF.

This clonotype was picked up many times. V is TRBV2 and J is TRBJ2-5; a possible D gene is TRBD1 (5 bases). CDR3 length: 15 amino acids. V gave up 2 bases and J gave up 3 bases, with 13 bases separating them. CDR1 and CDR2 from the germline V gene are SNHLY and FYNNEI. CDR3 DNA: TGTGCCAGCAGTGAACTTAGGACAAACAAAGAGACCCAGTACTTC. Translated: CASSELRTNKETQYF.

This clonotype was recorded at least ten times. The chain carries TRBV7-9 and TRBJ2-5; TRBD2 matches 8 bases. Germline V lookup: CDR1 SEHNR, CDR2 FQNEAQ (reference sequence). The V gene end was trimmed by 4 bases and the J gene end by 3 bases; junction bases not matched to a gene: 10. CDR3 length: 16 residues. CDR3 DNA: TGTGCCAGCAGCTCCATCTGGCGGGGGGATGAAGAGACCCAGTACTTC. Protein product: CASSSIWRGDEETQYF. The entire variable domain, with the rest obtained from reference TRBV7-9 and TRBJ2-5, is as follows: DTGVSQNPRHKITKRGQNVTFRCDPISEHNRLYWYRQTLGQGPEFLTYFQNEAQLEKSRLLSDRFSAERPKGSFSTLEIQRTEQGDSAMYLCASSSIWRGDEETQYFGPGTRLLVL.

This clonotype has at least ten counts. The chain couples TRBV20-1 to TRBJ1-5; tentative D call: TRBD1 (5 bases). V lost 4 bases to trimming and J lost 1 base, with 14 bases between them. Germline V gene sequence: CDR1 DFQATT, CDR2 SNEGSKA (reference sequence). The CDR3 runs to 15 residues. The CDR3 nucleotides are TGCAGTGCTAACGACCTCAGGGCAAGCAATCAGCCCCAGCATTTT. It codes for CSANDLRASNQPQHF.

This clonotype was observed at least ten times. The chain employs TRBV12-3 or TRBV12-4 and TRBJ2-7, with D tentatively TRBD2 (5 bases). The CDR3 totals 15 residues. V was pared by 2 bases and J by 0 bases, with 11 bases between. This chain's CDR3 is CASSLFAGSSYEQYF. CDR3 in DNA: TGTGCCAGCAGTTTATTCGCTGGGAGCTCCTACGAGCAGTACTTC.

This clonotype was found many times. The chain employs TRBV12-3 or TRBV12-4 and TRBJ2-2; 8 bases align to TRBD2. V trimming: 6 bases; J trimming: 5 bases; junction bases outside the gene matches: 8. This CDR3 is built from 15 residues. CDR3 DNA sequence: TGTGCCAGCAGCGCAGCGGGAGAGGGGACCGGGGAGCTGTTTTTT. Translating gives CASSAAGEGTGELFF.

In this sample, this clonotype turned up many times. Here the CDR3 DNA reads TGTGCCGGGGGGACTCTCCCTTTGAACACCGGGGAGCTGTTTTTT. Protein sequence: CAGGTLPLNTGELFF. The chain links TRBV6-2 or TRBV6-3 to TRBJ2-2, with D possibly matching TRBD2 (6 bases). Germline V gene data show CDR1 as MNHEY and CDR2 as SVGEGT. The V end lost 11 bases, the J end lost 1 base, and 17 bases lay between the germline ends. CDR3 length: 15 residues.

This clonotype occurred many times. The chain recombines TRBV12-3 or TRBV12-4 with TRBJ2-5; TRBD1 matches 9 bases. The CDR3 covers 17 residues. The V gene end was trimmed by 5 bases and the J gene end by 5 bases; junction bases not matched to a gene: 15. The CDR3: CASSPPRGTGNLETQYF. CDR3 in DNA: TGTGCCAGCAGTCCGCCCCGGGGGACAGGGAATTTGGAGACCCAGTACTTC.

This clonotype has more than one count but fewer than ten. This chain connects TRBV29-1 to TRBJ1-4; D gene ambiguous. The CDR3 contains 12 residues. Germline V gene sequence: CDR1 SQVTM, CDR2 ANQGSEA. V shed 6 bases and J shed 1 base, with 6 bases lying between them. The CDR3 sequence is CSVSETNEKLFF. The CDR3 DNA follows: TGCAGCGTGAGCGAAACTAATGAAAAACTGTTTTTT.

This clonotype was found a few times. The V call is TRBV7-6, the J call TRBJ2-1; D remains unclear. Germline CDR1 is SGHVS and CDR2 is FNYEAQ. This CDR3 contains 15 residues. The V gene lost 1 base and the J gene lost 4 bases, with 11 bases spanning the gap. The CDR3 DNA is TGTGCCAGCAGCTTAGAAGCACATGAATACAATGAGCAGTTCTTC. Its protein product is CASSLEAHEYNEQFF.

This clonotype showed up just a few times. This sequence joins TRBV6-6 and TRBJ2-7, with 8 bases that match TRBD1. CDR3 length: 15 amino acids. V was clipped by 1 base and J by 3 bases; unmatched bases: 5. The V gene's germline CDR1 is MNHNY and CDR2 SVGAGI (reference sequence). The CDR3 is CASSYYAGQDYEQYF. CDR3 in DNA: TGTGCCAGCAGTTACTACGCGGGACAGGACTACGAGCAGTACTTC.

This chain uses TRBV6-1 with TRBJ2-7; TRBD2 matches at 9 bases. Germline assignment: CDR1 MNHNS and CDR2 SASEGT. The junction had 9 bases not matched to a gene; V was cut back by 3 bases and J by 3 bases. CDR3 length: 16 amino acids. The CDR3 sequence is CASSELAGVRGYEQYF. CDR3 nucleotide sequence: TGTGCCAGCAGTGAGTTAGCGGGGGTCCGGGGCTACGAGCAGTACTTC.

This clonotype has ten or more counts. The J gene is TRBJ2-1, the V gene TRBV7-9; the D gene is possibly TRBD1 (6 bases). The CDR3 is 16 residues long. Germline V lookup: CDR1 SEHNR, CDR2 FQNEAQ (reference sequence). V lost 2 bases and J 2 bases, leaving 13 bases between the germline ends. The CDR3: CASSLPGTPAYNEQFF. In nucleotides, the CDR3 is TGTGCCAGCAGCTTACCCGGGACACCTGCCTACAATGAGCAGTTCTTC.

This clonotype was detected ten times or more. The chain links TRBV20-1 to TRBJ2-5, with D unclear. The germline V gene encodes CDR1 DFQATT and CDR2 SNEGSKA (reference sequence). Trimming left V 0 bases short and J 5 bases short, with 4 bases between. This CDR3 has 11 amino acids. The CDR3 spells CSARDGETQYF. The CDR3 DNA sequence: TGCAGTGCTAGAGACGGGGAGACCCAGTACTTC.

As regards this clonotype: A much bigger clone sits one base away, suggesting this may be a read error. The V and J genes are TRBV29-1 and TRBJ1-3; D ambiguous. With 7 bases removed from V and 0 bases from J, the gap between germline ends came to 16 bases. Germline V lookup: CDR1 SQVTM, CDR2 ANQGSEA. The CDR3 has 15 residues. Here the CDR3 DNA reads TGCAGCGGGGGTGGAAGTGGTAGCTCTGGAAACACCATATATTTT. Translated, it gives CSGGGSGSSGNTIYF.

V gene TRBV7-6 combines with J gene TRBJ2-3; D may be TRBD2 (7 bases). Germline V gene data show CDR1 as SGHVS and CDR2 as FNYEAQ. The CDR3 spans 19 residues. Trimming took off 3 bases at V and 1 base at J, with 23 bases between the two ends. The CDR3 loop reads CASSLGPRLGGRRTDTQYF. The CDR3 nucleotides read TGTGCCAGCAGCTTGGGCCCTCGTTTGGGGGGGCGCCGCACAGATACGCAGTATTTT.

The table lists this clonotype with a few counts. The rearrangement joins TRBV9 to TRBJ2-7; perhaps D is TRBD1 or TRBD2 (5 bases each). The germline V and J ends were trimmed by 4 bases and 2 bases, with 13 bases remaining between them. Germline lookup yields CDR1 SGDLS and CDR2 YYNGEE. The CDR3 sequence is 14 residues long. The CDR3 reads CASSSRDQTYEQYF. CDR3 nucleotides: TGTGCCAGCAGCAGCCGGGACCAGACCTACGAGCAGTACTTC.